The T cell receptor (beta chain) under discussion was sequenced for a study of blood T cell repertoires in COVID-19. Germline V CDR1 and CDR2: KGHSY, FQNENV. CDR3 length: 15 residues. V was cut by 4 bases and J by 2 bases, with 14 bases left in between. TCRdb's copy holds only in-frame clones and misses some; the assay was immunoSEQ multiplex PCR. The sample holds around 250,000 clones, more than 75% seen once. This TCR was sampled from a woman in her fifties or sixties who had recovered from COVID-19. Sequenced: PBMCs or T cells enriched from blood (not recorded which). The V and J genes are TRBV16 and TRBJ1-2; D possibly corresponds to TRBD1 (6 bases). The CDR3 DNA follows: TGTGCCAGCAGCCCTTCGGGGGGGCAGAACTATGGCTACACCTTC. This translates into CASSPSGGQNYGYTF.